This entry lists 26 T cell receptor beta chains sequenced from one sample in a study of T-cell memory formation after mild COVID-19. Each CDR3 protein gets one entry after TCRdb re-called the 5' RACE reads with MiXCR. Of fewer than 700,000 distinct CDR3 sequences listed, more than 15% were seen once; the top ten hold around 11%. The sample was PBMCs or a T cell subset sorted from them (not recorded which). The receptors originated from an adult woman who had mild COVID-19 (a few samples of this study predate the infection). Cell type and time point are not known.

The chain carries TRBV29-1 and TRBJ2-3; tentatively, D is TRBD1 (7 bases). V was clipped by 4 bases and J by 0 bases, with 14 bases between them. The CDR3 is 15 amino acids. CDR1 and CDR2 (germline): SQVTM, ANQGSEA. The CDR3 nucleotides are TGCAGCGTTGGTGGCGGGGACAGTAGCACAGATACGCAGTATTTT. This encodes CSVGGGDSSTDTQYF.

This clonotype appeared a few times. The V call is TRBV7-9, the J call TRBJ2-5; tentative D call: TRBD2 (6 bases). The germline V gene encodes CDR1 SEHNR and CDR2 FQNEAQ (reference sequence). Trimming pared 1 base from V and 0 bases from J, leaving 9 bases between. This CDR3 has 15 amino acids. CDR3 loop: CASSLGDSYQETQYF. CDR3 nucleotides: TGTGCCAGCAGCTTAGGGGACTCGTACCAAGAGACCCAGTACTTC.

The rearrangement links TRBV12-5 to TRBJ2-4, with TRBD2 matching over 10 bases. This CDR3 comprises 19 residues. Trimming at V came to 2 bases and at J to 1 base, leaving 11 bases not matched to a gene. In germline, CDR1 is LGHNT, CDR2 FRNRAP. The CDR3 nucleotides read TGTGCTAGTGGTTTGACGGGTAAAGCGGGAGGGCCGGCCAAAAACATTCAGTACTTC. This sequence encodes CASGLTGKAGGPAKNIQYF. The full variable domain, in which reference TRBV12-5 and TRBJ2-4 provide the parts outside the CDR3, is DARVTQTPRHKVTEMGQEVTMRCQPILGHNTVFWYRQTMMQGLELLAYFRNRAPLDDSGMPKDRFSAEMPDATLATLKIQPSEPRDSAVYFCASGLTGKAGGPAKNIQYFGAGTRLSVL.

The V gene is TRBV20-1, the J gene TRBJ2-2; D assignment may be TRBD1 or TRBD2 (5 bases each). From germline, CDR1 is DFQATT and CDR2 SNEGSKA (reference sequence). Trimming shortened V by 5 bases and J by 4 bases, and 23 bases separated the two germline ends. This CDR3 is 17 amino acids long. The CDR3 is CSAAEVRATGSTGELFF. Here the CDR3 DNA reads TGCAGTGCTGCCGAAGTCAGGGCAACGGGGAGCACCGGGGAGCTGTTTTTT.

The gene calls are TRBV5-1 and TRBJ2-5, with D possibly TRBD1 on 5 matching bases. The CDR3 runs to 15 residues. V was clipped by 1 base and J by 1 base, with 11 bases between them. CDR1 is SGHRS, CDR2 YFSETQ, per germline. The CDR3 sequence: CASSLRAGPQETQYF. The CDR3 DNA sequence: TGCGCCAGCAGCTTGAGGGCAGGGCCCCAAGAGACCCAGTACTTC.

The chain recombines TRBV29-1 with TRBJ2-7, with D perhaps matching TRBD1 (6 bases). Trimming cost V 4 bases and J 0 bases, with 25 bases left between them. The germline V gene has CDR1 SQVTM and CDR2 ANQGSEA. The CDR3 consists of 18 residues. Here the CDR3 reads CSVVGIAWQGRFSYEQYF. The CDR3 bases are TGCAGCGTTGTAGGTATAGCGTGGCAGGGGCGGTTCTCCTACGAGCAGTACTTC.

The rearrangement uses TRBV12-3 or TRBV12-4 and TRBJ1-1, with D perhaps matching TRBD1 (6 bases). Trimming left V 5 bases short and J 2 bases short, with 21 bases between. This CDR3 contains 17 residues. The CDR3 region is CASSDPGQGRGNTEAFF. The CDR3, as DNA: TGTGCCAGCAGTGACCCGGGACAAGGGAGGGGTAACACTGAAGCTTTCTTT.

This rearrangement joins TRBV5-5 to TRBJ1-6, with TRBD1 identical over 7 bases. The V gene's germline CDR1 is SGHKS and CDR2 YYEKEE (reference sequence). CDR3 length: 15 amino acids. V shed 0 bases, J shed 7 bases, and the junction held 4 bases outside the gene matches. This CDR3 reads CASSLGGTENSPLHF. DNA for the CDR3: TGTGCCAGCAGCTTGGGCGGGACAGAAAATTCACCCCTCCACTTT.

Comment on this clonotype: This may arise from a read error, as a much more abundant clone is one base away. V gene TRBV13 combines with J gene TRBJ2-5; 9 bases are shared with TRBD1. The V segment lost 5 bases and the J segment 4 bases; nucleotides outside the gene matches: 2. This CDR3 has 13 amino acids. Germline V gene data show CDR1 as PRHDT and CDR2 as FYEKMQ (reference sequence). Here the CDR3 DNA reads TGTGCCAGCAGCACGGGACAGGGAGAGACCCAGTACTTC. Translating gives CASSTGQGETQYF. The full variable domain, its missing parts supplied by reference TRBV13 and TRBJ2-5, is AAGVIQSPRHLIKEKRETATLKCYPIPRHDTVYWYQQGPGQDPQFLISFYEKMQSDKGSIPDRFSAQQFSDYHSELNMSSLELGDSALYFCASSTGQGETQYFGPGTRLLVL.

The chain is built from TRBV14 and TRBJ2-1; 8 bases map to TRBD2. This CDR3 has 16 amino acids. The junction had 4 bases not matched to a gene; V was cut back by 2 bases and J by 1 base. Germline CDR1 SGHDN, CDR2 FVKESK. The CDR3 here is CASSQMVAGSYNEQFF. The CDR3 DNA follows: TGTGCCAGCAGCCAAATGGTAGCGGGGTCCTACAATGAGCAGTTCTTC.

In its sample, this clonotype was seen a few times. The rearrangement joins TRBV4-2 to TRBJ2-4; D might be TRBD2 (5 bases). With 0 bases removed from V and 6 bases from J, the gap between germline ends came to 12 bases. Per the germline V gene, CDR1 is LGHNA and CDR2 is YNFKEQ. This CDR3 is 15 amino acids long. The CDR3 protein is CASSQEAGSRNIQYF. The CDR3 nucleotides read TGTGCCAGCAGCCAAGAGGCGGGTTCGCGAAACATTCAGTACTTC.

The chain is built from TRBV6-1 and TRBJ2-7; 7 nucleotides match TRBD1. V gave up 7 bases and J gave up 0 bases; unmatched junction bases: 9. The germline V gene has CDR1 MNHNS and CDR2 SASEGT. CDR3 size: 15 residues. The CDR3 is CASNPPTGSSYEQYF. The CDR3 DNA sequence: TGTGCCAGCAATCCCCCGACAGGGAGCTCCTACGAGCAGTACTTC.

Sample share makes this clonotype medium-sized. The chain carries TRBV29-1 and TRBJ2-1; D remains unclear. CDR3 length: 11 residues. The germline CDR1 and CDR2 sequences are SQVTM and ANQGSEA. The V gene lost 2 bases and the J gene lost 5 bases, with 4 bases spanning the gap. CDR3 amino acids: CSVERNNEQFF. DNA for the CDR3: TGCAGCGTTGAACGAAACAATGAGCAGTTCTTC.

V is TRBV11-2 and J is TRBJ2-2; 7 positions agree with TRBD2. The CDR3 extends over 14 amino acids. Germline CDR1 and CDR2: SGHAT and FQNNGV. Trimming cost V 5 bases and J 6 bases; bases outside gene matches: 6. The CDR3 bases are TGTGCCAGCAGCAAAGGACTAGTTGCCGGGGAGCTGTTTTTT. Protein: CASSKGLVAGELFF.

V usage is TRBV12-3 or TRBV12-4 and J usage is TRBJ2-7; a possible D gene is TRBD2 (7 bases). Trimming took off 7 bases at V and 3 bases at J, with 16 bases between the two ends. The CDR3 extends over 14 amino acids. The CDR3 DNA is TGTGCCAGCACCCGGGTAGGGGGGGACTACGAGCAGTACTTC. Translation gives CASTRVGGDYEQYF.

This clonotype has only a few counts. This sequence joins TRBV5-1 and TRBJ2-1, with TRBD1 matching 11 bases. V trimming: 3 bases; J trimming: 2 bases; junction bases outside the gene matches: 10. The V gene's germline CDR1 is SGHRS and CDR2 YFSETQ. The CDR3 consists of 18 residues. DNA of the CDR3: TGCGCCAGCAGCTCATCTTCGGACAGGGGGCTCACCTACAATGAGCAGTTCTTC. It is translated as CASSSSSDRGLTYNEQFF.

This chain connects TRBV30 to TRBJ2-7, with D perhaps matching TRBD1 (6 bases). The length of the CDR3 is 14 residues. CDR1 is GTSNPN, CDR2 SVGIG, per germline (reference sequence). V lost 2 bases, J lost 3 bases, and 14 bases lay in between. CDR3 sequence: CAWSPTGTSYEQYF. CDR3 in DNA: TGTGCCTGGAGTCCCACCGGGACAAGCTACGAGCAGTACTTC.

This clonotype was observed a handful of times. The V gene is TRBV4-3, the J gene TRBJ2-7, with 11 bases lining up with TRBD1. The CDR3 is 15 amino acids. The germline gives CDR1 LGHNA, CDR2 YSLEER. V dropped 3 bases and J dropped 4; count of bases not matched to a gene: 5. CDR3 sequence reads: CASSQAGTGGYEQYF. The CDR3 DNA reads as TGCGCCAGCAGCCAGGCCGGGACAGGGGGTTACGAGCAGTACTTC.

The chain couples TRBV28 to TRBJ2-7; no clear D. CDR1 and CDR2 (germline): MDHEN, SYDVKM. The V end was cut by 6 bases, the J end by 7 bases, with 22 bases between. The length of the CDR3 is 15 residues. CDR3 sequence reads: CASSFYGSPPAEQYF. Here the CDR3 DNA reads TGTGCCAGCAGCTTCTACGGGTCCCCCCCCGCAGAGCAGTACTTC.

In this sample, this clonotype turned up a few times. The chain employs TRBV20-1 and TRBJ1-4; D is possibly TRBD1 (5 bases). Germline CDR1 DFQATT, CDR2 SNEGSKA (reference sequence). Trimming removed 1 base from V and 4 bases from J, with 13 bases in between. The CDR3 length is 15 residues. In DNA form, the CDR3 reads TGCAGTGCTAGAGCACCGGGACCGTTTAATGAAAAACTGTTTTTT. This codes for CSARAPGPFNEKLFF.

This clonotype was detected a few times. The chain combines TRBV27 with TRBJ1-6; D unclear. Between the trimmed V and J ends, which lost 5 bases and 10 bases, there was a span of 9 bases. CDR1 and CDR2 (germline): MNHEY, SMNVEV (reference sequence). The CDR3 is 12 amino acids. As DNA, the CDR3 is TGTGCCAGCAGTCGAATGTCGTCACCCCTCCACTTT. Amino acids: CASSRMSSPLHF.

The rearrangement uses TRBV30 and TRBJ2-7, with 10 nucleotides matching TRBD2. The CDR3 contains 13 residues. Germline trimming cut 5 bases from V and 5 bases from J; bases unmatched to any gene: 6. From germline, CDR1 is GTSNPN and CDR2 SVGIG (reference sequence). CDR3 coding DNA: TGTGCCTGGGAAGAGCGGGGGGGACACGAGCAGTACTTC. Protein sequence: CAWEERGGHEQYF. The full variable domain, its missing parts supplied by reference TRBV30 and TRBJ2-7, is SQTIHQWPATLVQPVGSPLSLECTVEGTSNPNLYWYRQAAGRGLQLLFYSVGIGQISSEVPQNLSASRPQDRQFILSSKKLLLSDSGFYLCAWEERGGHEQYFGPGTRLTVT.

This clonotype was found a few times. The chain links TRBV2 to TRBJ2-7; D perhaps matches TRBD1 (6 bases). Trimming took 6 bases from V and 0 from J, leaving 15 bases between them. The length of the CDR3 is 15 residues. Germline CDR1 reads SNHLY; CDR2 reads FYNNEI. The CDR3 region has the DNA TGTGCCAGCAGGCCCAGACAGGAAAGCTCCTACGAGCAGTACTTC. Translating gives CASRPRQESSYEQYF.

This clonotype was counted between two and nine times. The CDR3 here is CASSVGSGRAETQYF. As DNA, the CDR3 is TGTGCCAGCAGCGTAGGTAGCGGGAGGGCCGAGACCCAGTACTTC. The gene calls are TRBV9 and TRBJ2-5, with 11 bases matching TRBD2. Trimming at V came to 0 bases and at J to 5 bases, leaving 3 bases not matched to a gene. The CDR3 runs 15 residues. CDR1 SGDLS and CDR2 YYNGEE come from the germline V gene.

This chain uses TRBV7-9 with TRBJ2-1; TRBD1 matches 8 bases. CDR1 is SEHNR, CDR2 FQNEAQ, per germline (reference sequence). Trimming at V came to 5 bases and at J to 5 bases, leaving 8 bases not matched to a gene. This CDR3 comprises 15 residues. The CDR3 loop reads CASSLQGGLNNEQFF. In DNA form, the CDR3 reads TGTGCCAGCAGCCTACAGGGGGGTCTTAACAATGAGCAGTTCTTC.

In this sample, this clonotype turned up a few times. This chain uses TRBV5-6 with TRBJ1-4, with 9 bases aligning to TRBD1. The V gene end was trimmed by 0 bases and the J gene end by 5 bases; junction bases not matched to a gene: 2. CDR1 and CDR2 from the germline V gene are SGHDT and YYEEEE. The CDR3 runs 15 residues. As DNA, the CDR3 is TGTGCCAGCAGCTTGGAAGGGACAGGGAATGAAAAACTGTTTTTT. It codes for CASSLEGTGNEKLFF.